This TCR beta chain is from a study of T-cell memory formation after mild COVID-19. The wider study: In these data, TCR clusters were largely donor specific. Whole-study results and caveats: Among clones contracting day 15 to 85, CD4/CD8 was balanced, whereas later expanders leaned CD4+. The study detected some responding clones in pre-infection memory, suggesting cross-reactive memory joined.

Barcoded TCR alpha and TCR beta cDNA libraries with UMIs came from 5'RACE using constant-segment primers. MiXCR, applied by TCRdb to the 5' RACE reads, yields one record per CDR3 protein. The sample lists some 300,000 distinct CDR3 sequences; 15% to 20% were seen once. Germline V gives CDR1 SQVTM, CDR2 ANQGSEA. V was shortened by 2 bases and J by 2 bases, with 15 bases between the two germline ends. CDR3 size: 15 residues. This clonotype has a handful of counts. Its specificity is not known. This sequence originates from a man aged 18-30 years who had mild COVID-19 (a few samples of this study predate the infection). Cell type and time point are not known. This chain links TRBV29-1 with TRBJ1-2; D possibly corresponds to TRBD1 (6 bases). Material for sequencing was PBMCs or a T cell subset sorted from them (not recorded which). CDR3 loop: CSVEFWTASNYGYTF. The CDR3 nucleotides are TGCAGCGTTGAATTCTGGACAGCCTCCAACTATGGCTACACCTTC.